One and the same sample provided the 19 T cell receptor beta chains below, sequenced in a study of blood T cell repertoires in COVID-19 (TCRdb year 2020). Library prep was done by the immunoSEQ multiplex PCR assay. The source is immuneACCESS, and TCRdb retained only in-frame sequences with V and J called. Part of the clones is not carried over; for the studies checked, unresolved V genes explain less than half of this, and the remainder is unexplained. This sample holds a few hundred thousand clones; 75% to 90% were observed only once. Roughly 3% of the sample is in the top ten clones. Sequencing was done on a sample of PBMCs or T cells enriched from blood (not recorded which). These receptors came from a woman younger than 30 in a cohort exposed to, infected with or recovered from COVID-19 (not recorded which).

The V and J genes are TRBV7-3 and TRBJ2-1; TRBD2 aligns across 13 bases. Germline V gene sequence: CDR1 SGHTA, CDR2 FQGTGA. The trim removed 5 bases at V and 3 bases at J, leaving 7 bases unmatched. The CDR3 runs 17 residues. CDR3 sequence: CASSAIGTSGNYNEQFF. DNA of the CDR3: TGTGCCAGCAGCGCCATCGGGACTAGCGGGAACTACAATGAGCAGTTCTTC.

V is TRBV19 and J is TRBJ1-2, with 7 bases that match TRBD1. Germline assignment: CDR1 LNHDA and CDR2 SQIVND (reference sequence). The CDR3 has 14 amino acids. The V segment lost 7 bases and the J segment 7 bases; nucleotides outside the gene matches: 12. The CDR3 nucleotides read TGTGCCAGTAAGGCTCGACAGGGATCGGTTGGCTACACCTTC. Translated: CASKARQGSVGYTF.

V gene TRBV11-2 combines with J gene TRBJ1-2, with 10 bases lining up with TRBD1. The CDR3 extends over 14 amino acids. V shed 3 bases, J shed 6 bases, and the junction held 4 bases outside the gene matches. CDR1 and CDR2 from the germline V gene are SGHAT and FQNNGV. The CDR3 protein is CASSLTGGFDGYTF. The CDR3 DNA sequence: TGTGCCAGCAGCTTGACAGGGGGCTTCGATGGCTACACCTTC.

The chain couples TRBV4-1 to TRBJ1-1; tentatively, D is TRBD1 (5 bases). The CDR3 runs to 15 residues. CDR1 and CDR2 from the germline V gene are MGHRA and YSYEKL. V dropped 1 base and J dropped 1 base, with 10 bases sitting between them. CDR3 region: CASSQGVTGNTEAFF. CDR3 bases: TGCGCCAGCAGCCAAGGCGTCACAGGGAACACTGAAGCTTTCTTT.

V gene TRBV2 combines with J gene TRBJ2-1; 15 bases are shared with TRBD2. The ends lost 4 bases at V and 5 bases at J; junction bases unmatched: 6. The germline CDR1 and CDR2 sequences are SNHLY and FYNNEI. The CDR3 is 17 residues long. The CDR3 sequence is CASSVGTSGGSHNEQFF. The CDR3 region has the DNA TGTGCCAGCAGTGTGGGGACTAGCGGGGGGTCTCACAATGAGCAGTTCTTC.

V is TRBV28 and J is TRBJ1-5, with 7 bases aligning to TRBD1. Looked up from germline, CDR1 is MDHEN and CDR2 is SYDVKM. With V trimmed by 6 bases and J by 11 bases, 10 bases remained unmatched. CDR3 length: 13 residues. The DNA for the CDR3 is TGTGCCAGCAGCCGGGACAGCTTGGTAGCCCAGCATTTT. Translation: CASSRDSLVAQHF.

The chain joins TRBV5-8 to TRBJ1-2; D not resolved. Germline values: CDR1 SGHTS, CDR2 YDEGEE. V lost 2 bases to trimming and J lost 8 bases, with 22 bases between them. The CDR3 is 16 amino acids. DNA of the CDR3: TGTGCCAGCAGCTTTGGTTGGAACCAGCGGAACTGGGGCTACACCTTC. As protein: CASSFGWNQRNWGYTF.

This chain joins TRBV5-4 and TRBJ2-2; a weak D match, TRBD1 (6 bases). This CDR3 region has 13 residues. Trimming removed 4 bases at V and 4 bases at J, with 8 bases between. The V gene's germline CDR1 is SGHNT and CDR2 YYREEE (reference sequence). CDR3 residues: CASSLDSTGELFF. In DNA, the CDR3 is TGTGCCAGCAGCCTGGACAGCACCGGGGAGCTGTTTTTT.

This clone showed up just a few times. Here the CDR3 DNA reads TGCGCCAGCAGCGTACGTAGTATGAACACTGAAGCTTTCTTT. As protein: CASSVRSMNTEAFF. The chain employs TRBV5-1 and TRBJ1-1; no reliable D call. This CDR3 spans 14 amino acids. CDR1 is SGHRS, CDR2 YFSETQ, per germline. The germline V and J ends were trimmed by 4 bases and 0 bases, with 10 bases remaining between them.

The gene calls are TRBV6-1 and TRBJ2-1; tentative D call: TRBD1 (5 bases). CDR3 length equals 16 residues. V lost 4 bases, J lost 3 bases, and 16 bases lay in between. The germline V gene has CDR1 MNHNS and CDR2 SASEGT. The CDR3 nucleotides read TGTGCCAGCAGTGGTGCGCAGGGCGACCTCTACAATGAGCAGTTCTTC. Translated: CASSGAQGDLYNEQFF.

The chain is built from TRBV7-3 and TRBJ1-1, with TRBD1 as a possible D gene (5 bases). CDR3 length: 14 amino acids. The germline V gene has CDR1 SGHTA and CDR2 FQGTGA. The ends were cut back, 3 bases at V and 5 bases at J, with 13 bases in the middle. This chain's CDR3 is CASSFQGGRTEAFF. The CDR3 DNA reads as TGTGCCAGCAGCTTCCAGGGAGGTAGGACTGAAGCTTTCTTT.

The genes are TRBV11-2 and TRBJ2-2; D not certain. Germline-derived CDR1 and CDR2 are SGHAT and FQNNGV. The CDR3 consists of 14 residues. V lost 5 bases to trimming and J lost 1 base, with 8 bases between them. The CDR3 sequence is CASSQVQNTGELFF. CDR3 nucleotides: TGTGCCAGCAGCCAGGTACAGAACACCGGGGAGCTGTTTTTT.

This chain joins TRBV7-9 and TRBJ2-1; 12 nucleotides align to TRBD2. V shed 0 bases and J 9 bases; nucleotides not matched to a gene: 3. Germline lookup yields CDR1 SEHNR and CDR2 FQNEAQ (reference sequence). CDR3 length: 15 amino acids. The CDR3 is CASSLALAGGLEQFF. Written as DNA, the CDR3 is TGTGCCAGCAGCTTAGCGCTAGCGGGAGGGCTTGAGCAGTTCTTC. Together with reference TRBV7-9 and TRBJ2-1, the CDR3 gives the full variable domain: DTGVSQNPRHKITKRGQNVTFRCDPISEHNRLYWYRQTLGQGPEFLTYFQNEAQLEKSRLLSDRFSAERPKGSFSTLEIQRTEQGDSAMYLCASSLALAGGLEQFFGPGTRLTVL.

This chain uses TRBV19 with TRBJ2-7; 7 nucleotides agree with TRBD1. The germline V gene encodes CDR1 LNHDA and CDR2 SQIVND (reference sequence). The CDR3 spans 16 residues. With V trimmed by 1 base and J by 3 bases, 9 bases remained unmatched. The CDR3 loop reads CASSIAPGQTFYEQYF. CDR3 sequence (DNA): TGTGCCAGTAGTATAGCACCGGGACAGACTTTCTACGAGCAGTACTTC. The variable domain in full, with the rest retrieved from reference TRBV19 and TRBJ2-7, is DGGITQSPKYLFRKEGQNVTLSCEQNLNHDAMYWYRQDPGQGLRLIYYSQIVNDFQKGDIAEGYSVSREKKESFPLTVTSAQKNPTAFYLCASSIAPGQTFYEQYFGPGTRLTVT.

CDR3 protein: CASSNLAVSEAFF. CDR3 in DNA: TGTGCCAGCAGCAATCTAGCGGTCTCTGAAGCTTTCTTT. This sequence joins TRBV3-1 (or the pseudogene TRBV3-2) and TRBJ1-1; no definite D call. The germline V and J ends were trimmed by 5 bases and 6 bases, with 13 bases remaining between them. The CDR3 has 13 residues. Per the germline V gene, CDR1 is LGHDT and CDR2 is YNNKEL (reference sequence).

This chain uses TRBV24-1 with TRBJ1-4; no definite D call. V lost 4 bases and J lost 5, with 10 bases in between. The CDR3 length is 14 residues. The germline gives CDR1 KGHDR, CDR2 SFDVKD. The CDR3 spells CATSDPRVNEKLFF. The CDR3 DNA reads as TGTGCCACCAGTGACCCACGGGTAAATGAAAAACTGTTTTTT.

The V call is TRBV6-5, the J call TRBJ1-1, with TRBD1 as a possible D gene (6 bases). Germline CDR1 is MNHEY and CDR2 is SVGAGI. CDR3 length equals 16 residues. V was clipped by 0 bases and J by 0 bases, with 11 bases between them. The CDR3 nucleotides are TGTGCCAGCAGTTACTCGAGCAGGGGTCTGAACACTGAAGCTTTCTTT. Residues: CASSYSSRGLNTEAFF.

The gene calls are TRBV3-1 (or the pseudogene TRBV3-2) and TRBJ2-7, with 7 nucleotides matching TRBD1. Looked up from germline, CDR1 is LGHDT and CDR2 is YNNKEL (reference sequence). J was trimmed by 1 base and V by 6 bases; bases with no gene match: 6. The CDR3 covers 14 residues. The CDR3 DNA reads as TGTGCCAGCAGTCCCAGACAGGGATCCTACGAGCAGTACTTC. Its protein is CASSPRQGSYEQYF.

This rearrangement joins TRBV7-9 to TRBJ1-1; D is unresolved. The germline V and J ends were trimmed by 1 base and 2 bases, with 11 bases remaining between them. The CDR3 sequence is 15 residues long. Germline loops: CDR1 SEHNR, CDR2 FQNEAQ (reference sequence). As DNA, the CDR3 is TGTGCCAGCAGCTTAGACCTAGGATTAAACACTGAAGCTTTCTTT. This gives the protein CASSLDLGLNTEAFF.